Each of the 17 T cell receptor beta chains below was sequenced from the same sample in a study of early T cells in non-severe SARS-CoV-2 infection. TCRdb fed the 5' RACE reads into MiXCR, producing one record per CDR3 protein. The data contain 37,000 or so distinct CDR3 sequences, about 6.3% of them singletons. Specimen: whole blood. The receptors come from an adult who was a healthcare worker with PCR-confirmed SARS-CoV-2 infection or an uninfected control (not recorded which).

This clonotype appeared a few times. This rearrangement joins TRBV29-1 to TRBJ2-1; 15 bases align to TRBD2. CDR1 is SQVTM, CDR2 ANQGSEA, per germline. The CDR3 has 17 amino acids. V trimming: 5 bases; J trimming: 1 base; junction bases outside the gene matches: 6. Here the CDR3 reads CSVLPGLAGGSYNEQFF. CDR3 nucleotides: TGCAGCGTTCTCCCGGGACTAGCGGGAGGATCCTACAATGAGCAGTTCTTC.

V and J are TRBV20-1 and TRBJ2-3, with D possibly being TRBD2 (5 bases). Per germline, CDR1 DFQATT and CDR2 SNEGSKA (reference sequence). The CDR3 is made up of 12 amino acids. V was trimmed by 1 base and J by 6 bases, leaving 8 bases between them. CDR3 sequence reads: CSARGAEDTQYF. CDR3 coding DNA: TGCAGTGCTAGAGGAGCGGAGGATACGCAGTATTTT.

The V and J genes are TRBV20-1 and TRBJ1-1, with D tentatively TRBD1 (5 bases). Germline V CDR1 and CDR2: DFQATT, SNEGSKA (reference sequence). Trimming shortened V by 5 bases and J by 0 bases, and 13 bases separated the two germline ends. The CDR3 is 14 amino acids. DNA of the CDR3: TGCAGTGCTCAGAGACGGGGGGTGAACACTGAAGCTTTCTTT. Translation: CSAQRRGVNTEAFF.

The table lists this clonotype with many counts. The chain links TRBV28 to TRBJ2-7; 11 nucleotides align to TRBD2. Germline values: CDR1 MDHEN, CDR2 SYDVKM. Trimming removed 7 bases from V and 0 bases from J; junction bases left unmatched: 11. The CDR3 covers 17 residues. In DNA form, the CDR3 reads TGTGCCAGCAAACGTCCGGGACTAGCGGACAACTCCTACGAGCAGTACTTC. It codes for CASKRPGLADNSYEQYF.

The table lists this clonotype with a few counts. The chain carries TRBV15 and TRBJ2-4, with 9 bases that match TRBD2. Germline-derived CDR1 and CDR2 are LNHNV and YYDKDF (reference sequence). J gave up 5 bases and V 1 base, and 0 bases lay outside the gene matches. This CDR3 has 14 amino acids. The CDR3 DNA reads as TGTGCCACCAGCAGAGGACTAGCGGAAAACATTCAGTACTTC. Protein: CATSRGLAENIQYF.

The chain uses TRBV20-1 and TRBJ2-7; 8 bases map to TRBD2. V shed 0 bases and J 3 bases; nucleotides not matched to a gene: 7. CDR3 length: 15 residues. Germline CDR1 reads DFQATT; CDR2 reads SNEGSKA (reference sequence). This CDR3 reads CSARDDGTSIYEQYF. The CDR3 nucleotides read TGCAGTGCTAGAGATGACGGGACTAGTATCTACGAGCAGTACTTC.

This clonotype came up many times. The V gene is TRBV30, the J gene TRBJ2-7; 15 bases align to TRBD2. The CDR3 has 17 amino acids. Germline V CDR1 and CDR2: GTSNPN, SVGIG (reference sequence). Losses at the gene ends were 2 bases for V and 7 bases for J; bases not matched to a gene: 12. In nucleotides, the CDR3 is TGTGCCTGGAGTTTGATCCGGACTAGCGGGAGGGCCGGTGAGCAGTACTTC. It codes for CAWSLIRTSGRAGEQYF.

This clonotype was counted many times. J is TRBJ2-3 and V is TRBV11-2, with 8 bases fitting TRBD1. Looked up from germline, CDR1 is SGHAT and CDR2 is FQNNGV. V gave up 5 bases and J gave up 2 bases; unmatched junction bases: 9. The CDR3 sequence is 16 residues long. This chain's CDR3 is CASSQTPGGPTDTQYF. The CDR3 bases are TGTGCCAGCAGCCAAACACCAGGGGGCCCCACAGATACGCAGTATTTT.

This clonotype was seen only a few times. The chain joins TRBV14 to TRBJ2-3; TRBD2 matches at 10 bases. In germline, CDR1 is SGHDN, CDR2 FVKESK. V shed 4 bases, J shed 5 bases, and the junction held 0 bases outside the gene matches. There are 13 residues in the CDR3. In nucleotides, the CDR3 is TGTGCCAGCAGCCCTAGCGGGGGAGATACGCAGTATTTT. Translating gives CASSPSGGDTQYF.

This clonotype was seen a handful of times. This rearrangement joins TRBV27 to TRBJ1-1, with 8 nucleotides matching TRBD1. Germline CDR1 MNHEY, CDR2 SMNVEV (reference sequence). This CDR3 region has 14 residues. The trim removed 5 bases at V and 10 bases at J, leaving 12 bases unmatched. In DNA, the CDR3 is TGTGCCAGCAGTCTAGCCCCGGACAGGGTGAGAGCTTTCTTT. It is translated as CASSLAPDRVRAFF.

The sample holds many counts of this clonotype. The chain couples TRBV20-1 to TRBJ2-1, with 8 nucleotides matching TRBD2. CDR3 length: 13 amino acids. Germline lookup yields CDR1 DFQATT and CDR2 SNEGSKA (reference sequence). V lost 2 bases to trimming and J lost 9 bases; unmatched junction nucleotides: 6. In DNA form, the CDR3 reads TGCAGTGCTAGACGAGCGGGAGCGGGTGAGCAGTTCTTC. Residues: CSARRAGAGEQFF.

J is TRBJ2-3 and V is TRBV11-2; D is possibly TRBD2 (5 bases). The CDR3 runs 16 residues. CDR1 SGHAT and CDR2 FQNNGV come from the germline V gene. V was shortened by 5 bases and J by 0 bases, with 15 bases between the two germline ends. CDR3: CASSQLRWESTDTQYF. CDR3 sequence (DNA): TGTGCCAGCAGCCAGCTCCGGTGGGAGAGCACAGATACGCAGTATTTT.

This clonotype was counted a few times. J is TRBJ2-7 and V is TRBV7-9, with 7 bases aligning to TRBD2. This CDR3 region has 15 residues. V lost 5 bases, J lost 6 bases, and 13 bases stayed unmatched. Germline V gene data show CDR1 as SEHNR and CDR2 as FQNEAQ (reference sequence). CDR3 region: CASSQRDWANVEQYF. The CDR3 coding sequence is TGTGCCAGCAGCCAGCGGGACTGGGCGAATGTCGAGCAGTACTTC.

In this sample, this clonotype turned up a few times. This sequence joins TRBV6-2 or TRBV6-3 and TRBJ1-5; D ambiguous. V lost 1 base and J lost 5, with 12 bases in between. The CDR3 has 15 residues. Germline V lookup: CDR1 MNHEY, CDR2 SVGEGT. Here the CDR3 DNA reads TGTGCCAGCAGTTACTACGTCACACTGGATCAGCCCCAGCATTTT. This translates into CASSYYVTLDQPQHF.

This clonotype appeared many times. V is TRBV7-2 and J is TRBJ2-5; TRBD1 is a possible D gene (6 bases). Between the trimmed V and J ends, which lost 1 base and 7 bases, there was a span of 16 bases. CDR1 is SGHTA, CDR2 FQGNSA, per germline. The CDR3 runs to 15 residues. The CDR3 region has the DNA TGTGCCAGCAGCTTAGTCATGGGACAAGCAGGGACCCAGTACTTC. It encodes CASSLVMGQAGTQYF.

The table lists this clonotype with a few counts. DNA of the CDR3: TGTGCCAGCATCGGATTCTCTGGGGAGACCCAGTACTTC. It encodes CASIGFSGETQYF. The genes are TRBV28 and TRBJ2-5; D is ambiguous. CDR1 and CDR2 (germline): MDHEN, SYDVKM. With 7 bases removed from V and 5 bases from J, the gap between germline ends came to 14 bases. The CDR3 is 13 amino acids. The variable domain in full, completed from reference TRBV28 and TRBJ2-5, reads DVKVTQSSRYLVKRTGEKVFLECVQDMDHENMFWYRQDPGLGLRLIYFSYDVKMKEKGDIPEGYSVSREKKERFSLILESASTNQTSMYLCASIGFSGETQYFGPGTRLLVL.

This clonotype was observed a handful of times. The chain recombines TRBV9 with TRBJ2-5, with D unresolved. Germline CDR1 is SGDLS and CDR2 is YYNGEE. V was shortened by 3 bases and J by 4 bases, with 7 bases between the two germline ends. The CDR3 has 12 residues. The CDR3 spells CASSAERETQYF. The CDR3 nucleotides are TGTGCCAGCAGCGCAGAGAGAGAGACCCAGTACTTC. Variable domain in full (rest from reference TRBV9 and TRBJ2-5): DSGVTQTPKHLITATGQRVTLRCSPRSGDLSVYWYQQSLDQGLQFLIQYYNGEERAKGNILERFSAQQFPDLHSELNLSSLELGDSALYFCASSAERETQYFGPGTRLLVL.